The source of this T cell receptor beta chain is a study of PD-L1 blockade in urothelial cancer. Study summary: Blood was subjected to analysis at 3 weeks (second dose) and 6 weeks following treatment start.

PCRs were each spiked with synthetic TCR analog templates. Assay: immunoSEQ multiplex PCR; the TCRdb copy retains only in-frame clones and omits some. This sample has more than 90,000 clones, with approximately 82% found just once. Germline values: CDR1 SGHRS, CDR2 YFSETQ. CDR3 length: 15 residues. Trimming took 4 bases from V and 4 from J, leaving 14 bases between them. Time point described: peripheral blood 6 weeks after treatment start. Samples were collected from each patient before treatment and during treatment. Each patient gave between 1 and 8 of them in total. The chain joins TRBV5-1 to TRBJ1-4; D possibly corresponds to TRBD1 (5 bases). This TCR derives from a man in his 70s with urothelial cancer. The specimen was PBMCs, collected around atezolizumab (anti-PD-L1) treatment. In DNA, the CDR3 is TGCGCCAGCAGCCGGGCAGGGTGGGTTAATGAAAAACTGTTTTTT. Amino acid sequence: CASSRAGWVNEKLFF.